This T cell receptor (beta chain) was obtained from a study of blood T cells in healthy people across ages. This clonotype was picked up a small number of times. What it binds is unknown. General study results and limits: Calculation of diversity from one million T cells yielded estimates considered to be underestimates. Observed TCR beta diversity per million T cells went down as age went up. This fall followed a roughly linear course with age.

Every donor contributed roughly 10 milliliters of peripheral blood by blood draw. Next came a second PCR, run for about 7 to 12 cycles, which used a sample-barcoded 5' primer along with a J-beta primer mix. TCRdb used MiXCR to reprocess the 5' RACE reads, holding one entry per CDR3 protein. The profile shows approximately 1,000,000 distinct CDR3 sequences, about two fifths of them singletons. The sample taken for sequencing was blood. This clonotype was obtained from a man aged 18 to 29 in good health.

Written as DNA, the CDR3 is TGCAGTGCCCCGTACGGCCCGGGTCAGCCCCAGCATTTT. This gives the protein CSAPYGPGQPQHF. This sequence joins TRBV20-1 and TRBJ1-5; the D is unclear. Trimming stripped 6 bases from V and 6 bases from J, with 15 bases between. The CDR3 spans 13 residues. Germline V gene sequence: CDR1 DFQATT, CDR2 SNEGSKA (reference sequence).